The rows below give T cell receptor beta chains drawn from one sample of a study of Ad26.COV2.S vaccination and SARS-CoV-2 variants. Some clones are missing from TCRdb's copy, which holds only in-frame ones; the method was immunoSEQ multiplex PCR. The top ten hold nearly 3% of the sample, which has roughly 250,000 clones, around nine tenths seen once. The sequencing here drew on peripheral blood, taken in a trial of Ad26.COV2.S vaccine versus placebo. Receptor source: a person aged 18-60 years who received the Ad26.COV2.S COVID-19 vaccine or a placebo. Both conserved end residues are part of each CDR3. Each record gives: V gene, D gene, J gene, clone size, CDR3 DNA, CDR3 protein. A D gene is named only where the DNA matches it firmly. Expanded clones are given a class, and other clones once, few, many or no size at all.

V gene: TRBV7-2
D gene: -
J gene: TRBJ2-5
clone size: -
CDR3 DNA: TGTGCCAGCAGCTCACAGGGAATTAGTAAGGAGACCCAGTACTTC
CDR3 protein: CASSSQGISKETQYF

V gene: TRBV19
D gene: -
J gene: TRBJ2-7
clone size: -
CDR3 DNA: TGTGCCAGTAGTGCCTGGGGGCAGGACCCCTACGAGCAGTACTTC
CDR3 protein: CASSAWGQDPYEQYF

V gene: TRBV7-2
D gene: TRBD1
J gene: TRBJ1-3
clone size: -
CDR3 DNA: TGTGCCAGCAGTCCTCAGGGGGGCTCTGGAAACACCATATATTTT
CDR3 protein: CASSPQGGSGNTIYF

V gene: TRBV6-5
D gene: -
J gene: TRBJ1-1
clone size: -
CDR3 DNA: TGTGCCAGCTTATTGACAGCCGGAGACACTGAAGCTTTCTTT
CDR3 protein: CASLLTAGDTEAFF

V gene: TRBV4-3
D gene: -
J gene: TRBJ1-1
clone size: -
CDR3 DNA: TGCGCCAGCAGCCCTTCCGAGAACACTGAAGCTTTCTTT
CDR3 protein: CASSPSENTEAFF

V gene: TRBV7-2
D gene: -
J gene: TRBJ2-3
clone size: -
CDR3 DNA: TGTGCCAGCAGCTTAGCGGGTGGTAGGGCGCAGTATTTT
CDR3 protein: CASSLAGGRAQYF

V gene: TRBV5-1
D gene: -
J gene: TRBJ2-7
clone size: -
CDR3 DNA: TGCGCCAGCAGCTTACCAGGGGACTACGAGCAGTACTTC
CDR3 protein: CASSLPGDYEQYF

V gene: TRBV6-2/TRBV6-3
D gene: -
J gene: TRBJ1-2
clone size: -
CDR3 DNA: TGTGCCAGCAGTTACTCGATATCAGGGCTTGGCTACACCTTC
CDR3 protein: CASSYSISGLGYTF

V gene: TRBV29-1
D gene: -
J gene: TRBJ1-1
clone size: -
CDR3 DNA: TGCAGCGTTCATGACAGATTCATGGGGACTGAAGCTTTCTTT
CDR3 protein: CSVHDRFMGTEAFF

V gene: TRBV2
D gene: -
J gene: TRBJ2-1
clone size: once
CDR3 DNA: TGTGCCAGCAGCCGGGACTTGGCGGGGAACAATGAGCAGTTCTTC
CDR3 protein: CASSRDLAGNNEQFF

V gene: TRBV7-9
D gene: TRBD1
J gene: TRBJ2-7
clone size: -
CDR3 DNA: TGTGCCAGCAGCTCCCCCGACAGGGTCTACGAGCAGTACTTC
CDR3 protein: CASSSPDRVYEQYF

V gene: TRBV5-6
D gene: TRBD2
J gene: TRBJ2-3
clone size: -
CDR3 DNA: TGTGCCAGCAGCCCAGCGGGGGAGAGCACAGATACGCAGTATTTT
CDR3 protein: CASSPAGESTDTQYF

V gene: TRBV7-9
D gene: TRBD1
J gene: TRBJ1-1
clone size: -
CDR3 DNA: TGTGCCAGCAGCATCGGACAGGTAGATTCCAAAGCTTTCTTT
CDR3 protein: CASSIGQVDSKAFF

V gene: TRBV10-3
D gene: TRBD2
J gene: TRBJ2-3
clone size: few
CDR3 DNA: TGTGCCACCCGGACTAGCGGTTACACAGATACGCAGTATTTT
CDR3 protein: CATRTSGYTDTQYF

V gene: TRBV14
D gene: -
J gene: TRBJ2-3
clone size: -
CDR3 DNA: TGTGCCAGCAGCCTACCGGGACTGCGTGCAGATACGCAGTATTTT
CDR3 protein: CASSLPGLRADTQYF

V gene: TRBV6-1
D gene: -
J gene: TRBJ1-2
clone size: -
CDR3 DNA: TGTGCCAGCAGTGAGTTTTCGAGTGAGGCTCGCGGCTACACCTTC
CDR3 protein: CASSEFSSEARGYTF

V gene: TRBV7-2
D gene: -
J gene: TRBJ1-6
clone size: -
CDR3 DNA: TGTGCCAGCAGACAGGACAGCAATAATTCACCCCTCCACTTT
CDR3 protein: CASRQDSNNSPLHF

V gene: TRBV27
D gene: TRBD1
J gene: TRBJ1-6
clone size: -
CDR3 DNA: TGTGCCAGCAGCCGGCAGTGGACAGGGAGATATTCACCCCTCCACTTT
CDR3 protein: CASSRQWTGRYSPLHF

V gene: TRBV28
D gene: -
J gene: TRBJ2-7
clone size: -
CDR3 DNA: TGTGCCAGCAGTTTAGGGATAGGCTTCGAGCAGTACTTC
CDR3 protein: CASSLGIGFEQYF

V gene: TRBV19
D gene: -
J gene: TRBJ2-3
clone size: -
CDR3 DNA: TGTGCCAGTAGTGGGGGCGGCAGGGCACCCCTTGGTACGCAGTATTTT
CDR3 protein: CASSGGGRAPLGTQYF

V gene: TRBV9
D gene: -
J gene: TRBJ1-4
clone size: -
CDR3 DNA: TGTGCCAGCAGCGTAGGAGGGGGGACAACTAATGAAAAACTGTTTTTT
CDR3 protein: CASSVGGGTTNEKLFF

V gene: TRBV4-2
D gene: TRBD2
J gene: TRBJ2-2
clone size: -
CDR3 DNA: TGTGCCAGCAGGTTTAGCGGGATCATGTCCACCGGGGAGCTGTTTTTT
CDR3 protein: CASRFSGIMSTGELFF

V gene: TRBV19
D gene: -
J gene: TRBJ1-2
clone size: -
CDR3 DNA: TGTGCCAGTAGTTCCACACAGAAACTCTATGGCTACACCTTC
CDR3 protein: CASSSTQKLYGYTF

V gene: TRBV18
D gene: -
J gene: TRBJ2-7
clone size: few
CDR3 DNA: TGTGCCAGCTCACCACCCGGACCACACTACGAGCAGTACTTC
CDR3 protein: CASSPPGPHYEQYF

V gene: TRBV11-2
D gene: -
J gene: TRBJ2-4
clone size: -
CDR3 DNA: TGTGCCAGCAGTCTGACGTCACTAGCCAAAAACATTCAGTACTTC
CDR3 protein: CASSLTSLAKNIQYF

V gene: TRBV4-1
D gene: -
J gene: TRBJ2-1
clone size: -
CDR3 DNA: TGCGCCAGCAGCCGCTTGTGGGGACTTCGCCACAATGAGCAGTTCTTC
CDR3 protein: CASSRLWGLRHNEQFF

V gene: TRBV7-2
D gene: TRBD2
J gene: TRBJ2-1
clone size: -
CDR3 DNA: TGTGCCAGCAGCCCAGGGACTACCTTAGGTGAGCAGTTCTTC
CDR3 protein: CASSPGTTLGEQFF

V gene: TRBV6-4
D gene: TRBD1
J gene: TRBJ2-2
clone size: -
CDR3 DNA: TGTGCCAGCAGTGAACAGGGGGCCACCGGGGAGCTGTTTTTT
CDR3 protein: CASSEQGATGELFF

V gene: TRBV12-3/TRBV12-4
D gene: TRBD1
J gene: TRBJ1-5
clone size: -
CDR3 DNA: TGTGCCAGCAGGTGGACAGGGAATCAGCCCCAGCATTTT
CDR3 protein: CASRWTGNQPQHF

V gene: TRBV7-9
D gene: TRBD2
J gene: TRBJ2-5
clone size: -
CDR3 DNA: TGTGCCAGCAACCTAGCGGGTAGTGGAGAGACCCAGTACTTC
CDR3 protein: CASNLAGSGETQYF

V gene: TRBV6-2/TRBV6-3
D gene: -
J gene: TRBJ2-3
clone size: -
CDR3 DNA: TGTGCCAGCAGTTCCCCTACCTTGGATACGCAGTATTTT
CDR3 protein: CASSSPTLDTQYF

V gene: TRBV11-2
D gene: -
J gene: TRBJ2-5
clone size: -
CDR3 DNA: TGTGCCAGCAGCCCCGGTTTCCAAGAGACCCAGTACTTC
CDR3 protein: CASSPGFQETQYF

V gene: TRBV4-2
D gene: TRBD2
J gene: TRBJ2-2
clone size: -
CDR3 DNA: TGTGCCAGCAGCCAAGACCTAGCGGGGGGGCCGACCGGGGAGCTGTTTTTT
CDR3 protein: CASSQDLAGGPTGELFF

V gene: TRBV7-2
D gene: TRBD1
J gene: TRBJ1-1
clone size: -
CDR3 DNA: TGTGCCAGCAGCTTAGGGGGACAGGGGGGGACTGAAGCTTTCTTT
CDR3 protein: CASSLGGQGGTEAFF

V gene: TRBV19
D gene: TRBD2
J gene: TRBJ2-1
clone size: -
CDR3 DNA: TGTGCCAGTAGTACAGGGACTAGCGGGGGCTACAATGAGCAGTTCTTC
CDR3 protein: CASSTGTSGGYNEQFF

V gene: TRBV7-2
D gene: TRBD2
J gene: TRBJ2-5
clone size: -
CDR3 DNA: TGTGCCAGCAGCTTTTATAGCGGGGGGTCCCCGGGGACCCAGTACTTC
CDR3 protein: CASSFYSGGSPGTQYF

V gene: TRBV10-1
D gene: -
J gene: TRBJ2-7
clone size: -
CDR3 DNA: TGCGCCAACAAGAACTCGGTACCTACCTACGAGCAGTACTTC
CDR3 protein: CANKNSVPTYEQYF

V gene: TRBV9
D gene: -
J gene: TRBJ2-5
clone size: -
CDR3 DNA: TGTGCCAGCAGCCCCCCCACGCCCCAAGAGACCCAGTACTTC
CDR3 protein: CASSPPTPQETQYF

V gene: TRBV4-2
D gene: -
J gene: TRBJ1-1
clone size: -
CDR3 DNA: TGTGCCAGCAGCCAACGGGTGGGAGAGACTGAAGCTTTCTTT
CDR3 protein: CASSQRVGETEAFF

V gene: TRBV18
D gene: -
J gene: TRBJ2-3
clone size: -
CDR3 DNA: TGTGCCAGCACCGGGGCCGGGTCAGATACGCAGTATTTT
CDR3 protein: CASTGAGSDTQYF

V gene: TRBV7-2
D gene: -
J gene: TRBJ2-2
clone size: -
CDR3 DNA: TGTGCCAGCAGCTTAGTGGCTTCCACCGGGGAGCTGTTTTTT
CDR3 protein: CASSLVASTGELFF

V gene: TRBV29-1
D gene: TRBD2
J gene: TRBJ2-1
clone size: -
CDR3 DNA: TGCAGCGTTGAAGGCGGGAGAAGCTCCTACAATGAGCAGTTCTTC
CDR3 protein: CSVEGGRSSYNEQFF

V gene: TRBV6-2/TRBV6-3
D gene: TRBD1
J gene: TRBJ1-4
clone size: medium-sized
CDR3 DNA: TGTGCCAGCAGTTACCTCACCCGCGGGACAGGGGATGAAAAACTGTTTTTT
CDR3 protein: CASSYLTRGTGDEKLFF

V gene: TRBV7-9
D gene: TRBD2
J gene: TRBJ2-5
clone size: -
CDR3 DNA: TGTGCCAGCAGCTTAGACGGGGGGGTCCAAGAGACCCAGTACTTC
CDR3 protein: CASSLDGGVQETQYF

V gene: TRBV3-1/TRBV3-2
D gene: TRBD2
J gene: TRBJ2-3
clone size: -
CDR3 DNA: TGTGCCAGCAGCCAAGCCCCCCACGGGGGGGCGCACGGGGGGTCTAGCACAGATACGCAGTATTTT
CDR3 protein: CASSQAPHGGAHGGSSTDTQYF

V gene: TRBV19
D gene: TRBD1
J gene: TRBJ1-2
clone size: -
CDR3 DNA: TGTGCCAGTAGAGGGGGCCAAGCAACTAACTATGGCTACACCTTC
CDR3 protein: CASRGGQATNYGYTF

V gene: TRBV11-1
D gene: -
J gene: TRBJ1-1
clone size: -
CDR3 DNA: TGTGCCAGCAGCTCCCAGGGGATCAGGGGCACTGAAGCTTTCTTT
CDR3 protein: CASSSQGIRGTEAFF